These 31 T cell receptor beta chains were all obtained from the same sample, sequenced in a study of PD-1 blockade in classical Hodgkin lymphoma. Patients all relapsed after autologous stem cell transplantation, and there was variation in brentuximab vedotin exposure. Clones were read by immunoSEQ multiplex PCR, and TCRdb kept only the in-frame ones, dropping some. The sample includes about 98,000 clones, 81% seen only once; the top ten take 16%. The sample in question was peripheral blood mononuclear cells (PBMCs), obtained before the second cycle of nivolumab. These receptors were collected from a human donor with classical Hodgkin lymphoma.

The chain joins TRBV19 to TRBJ2-1, with TRBD2 as a possible D gene (5 bases). The CDR3 is 15 residues long. Germline V gives CDR1 LNHDA, CDR2 SQIVND (reference sequence). V lost 6 bases to trimming and J lost 8 bases, with 20 bases between them. CDR3 sequence: CASRDGGLGSDEQFF. CDR3 nucleotides: TGTGCCAGTAGGGATGGTGGACTGGGGTCTGATGAGCAGTTCTTC.

This clone was seen a single time. The DNA of the CDR3 is TGCAGCGTTGGGGAGGGGTCCCAAGAGACCCAGTACTTC. Its translation: CSVGEGSQETQYF. The V gene is TRBV29-1, the J gene TRBJ2-5, with 7 bases lining up with TRBD2. This CDR3 has 13 amino acids. With 4 bases clipped from V and 1 base from J, the junction kept 3 bases outside the gene matches. CDR1 is SQVTM, CDR2 ANQGSEA, per germline. Drawing the rest from reference TRBV29-1 and TRBJ2-5, the complete variable domain is SAVISQKPSRDICQRGTSLTIQCQVDSQVTMMFWYRQQPGQSLTLIATANQGSEATYESGFVIDKFPISRPNLTFSTLTVSNMSPEDSSIYLCSVGEGSQETQYFGPGTRLLVL.

The chain carries TRBV7-2 and TRBJ1-5; D gene ambiguous. Trimming took off 2 bases at V and 3 bases at J, with 8 bases between the two ends. Germline assignment: CDR1 SGHTA and CDR2 FQGNSA. The CDR3 is 14 residues long. CDR3 residues: CASSLYGNNQPQHF. CDR3 in DNA: TGTGCCAGCAGCTTATACGGAAACAATCAGCCCCAGCATTTT.

The chain couples TRBV9 to TRBJ1-5; D may be TRBD1 (5 bases). The V end lost 4 bases, the J end lost 2 bases, and 10 bases lay between the germline ends. CDR1 is SGDLS and CDR2 is YYNGEE in the germline V gene. CDR3 length: 14 residues. This CDR3 is CASSRGWGNQPQHF. Written as DNA, the CDR3 is TGTGCCAGCAGCAGGGGATGGGGCAATCAGCCCCAGCATTTT.

The chain has TRBV2 and TRBJ1-4, with no clear D. Germline CDR1 SNHLY, CDR2 FYNNEI. The length of the CDR3 is 13 residues. Trimming left V 6 bases short and J 8 bases short, with 13 bases between. The CDR3 region is CASRSEGWEKLFF. CDR3 bases: TGTGCCAGCAGGAGTGAGGGCTGGGAAAAACTGTTTTTT.

The rearrangement uses TRBV5-5 and TRBJ1-2; D unresolved. The length of the CDR3 is 13 residues. Germline V gene data show CDR1 as SGHKS and CDR2 as YYEKEE (reference sequence). The V end was cut by 1 base, the J end by 2 bases, with 6 bases between. CDR3 region: CASSLQANYGYTF. CDR3 coding DNA: TGTGCCAGCAGCTTGCAGGCCAACTATGGCTACACCTTC.

The chain recombines TRBV27 with TRBJ1-5, with TRBD1 identical over 7 bases. This CDR3 region has 18 residues. V shed 4 bases and J 4 bases; nucleotides not matched to a gene: 16. CDR1 MNHEY and CDR2 SMNVEV come from the germline V gene (reference sequence). The CDR3 loop is CASSSSSQGPFPNQPQHF. The DNA for the CDR3 is TGTGCCAGCAGTTCGTCCTCACAGGGGCCGTTCCCTAATCAGCCCCAGCATTTT.

This clone was found once. J is TRBJ1-1 and V is TRBV7-9; D gene ambiguous. This CDR3 comprises 12 residues. CDR1 and CDR2 from the germline V gene are SEHNR and FQNEAQ (reference sequence). V was cut by 4 bases and J by 4 bases, with 7 bases left in between. Here the CDR3 reads CASSSPGTEAFF. The CDR3 nucleotides are TGTGCCAGCAGCTCCCCGGGCACTGAAGCTTTCTTT. The full variable domain, with the rest looked up from reference TRBV7-9 and TRBJ1-1, is DTGVSQNPRHKITKRGQNVTFRCDPISEHNRLYWYRQTLGQGPEFLTYFQNEAQLEKSRLLSDRFSAERPKGSFSTLEIQRTEQGDSAMYLCASSSPGTEAFFGQGTRLTVV.

The CDR3 DNA reads TGTGCCAGCAACGGTGGCTACACCTTC. Protein sequence: CASNGGYTF. The chain recombines TRBV7-3 with TRBJ1-2, with no clear D. From germline, CDR1 is SGHTA and CDR2 FQGTGA. The CDR3 runs to 9 residues. V dropped 7 bases and J dropped 7 bases, with 4 bases sitting between them.

The V gene is TRBV19, the J gene TRBJ1-1; 8 bases are shared with TRBD1. Germline assignment: CDR1 LNHDA and CDR2 SQIVND (reference sequence). This CDR3 spans 19 amino acids. The V segment lost 3 bases and the J segment 0 bases; nucleotides outside the gene matches: 15. The CDR3 loop is CASSIPGSITGGMNTEAFF. CDR3 sequence (DNA): TGTGCCAGTAGTATCCCCGGCTCCATAACAGGGGGGATGAACACTGAAGCTTTCTTT.

V usage is TRBV10-3 and J usage is TRBJ1-2; D unclear. V was shortened by 0 bases and J by 0 bases, with 5 bases between the two germline ends. Germline CDR1 is ENHRY and CDR2 is SYGVKD. The CDR3 is made up of 14 amino acids. In nucleotides, the CDR3 is TGTGCCATCAGTGAGTCGATGTCTAACTATGGCTACACCTTC. Protein sequence: CAISESMSNYGYTF.

J is TRBJ2-1 and V is TRBV5-6; D possibly matches TRBD1 or TRBD2 (6 bases each). The CDR3 is made up of 14 amino acids. Deletions cut 4 bases from V and 9 bases from J, with 17 bases between. Per the germline V gene, CDR1 is SGHDT and CDR2 is YYEEEE. CDR3 sequence reads: CASSERTAGGEQFF. CDR3 DNA: TGTGCCAGCAGCGAGAGGACAGCCGGGGGTGAGCAGTTCTTC.

The gene calls are TRBV6-5 and TRBJ2-1, with 8 bases fitting TRBD1. V lost 6 bases and J lost 6; bases outside the gene matches: 10. The CDR3 runs to 15 residues. From germline, CDR1 is MNHEY and CDR2 SVGAGI. CDR3 coding DNA: TGTGCCAGCAGCCTGGACAGGGTAGTCGCCAATGAGCAGTTCTTC. Its protein is CASSLDRVVANEQFF.

The chain links TRBV5-1 to TRBJ2-5, with 10 bases that match TRBD2. V lost 5 bases, J lost 1 base, and 8 bases stayed unmatched. Germline CDR1 is SGHRS and CDR2 is YFSETQ. The length of the CDR3 is 16 residues. The CDR3 protein is CASRVTSGPTQETQYF. The CDR3 bases are TGCGCCAGCAGGGTGACTAGCGGGCCCACCCAAGAGACCCAGTACTTC.

CDR3 in amino acids: CASSPPGLQTAGYEQYF. The CDR3 DNA sequence: TGTGCCAGCAGCCCACCCGGACTGCAAACCGCGGGTTACGAGCAGTACTTC. The gene calls are TRBV5-4 and TRBJ2-7; a possible D gene is TRBD2 (5 bases). The CDR3 is 17 amino acids. The ends were cut back, 4 bases at V and 4 bases at J, with 24 bases in the middle. The germline V gene encodes CDR1 SGHNT and CDR2 YYREEE (reference sequence).

Of note for this clone: At one end the junction does not follow the germline gene, possibly because of a read error. V gene TRBV7-8 combines with J gene TRBJ2-6; 7 bases fit TRBD1. This CDR3 contains 15 residues. Germline CDR1 reads SGHVS; CDR2 reads FQNEAQ. The CDR3: CASTLTGVGANVLTF. CDR3 sequence (DNA): TGTGCCAGCACCTTAACAGGGGTCGGGGCCAACGTCCTGACTTTC.

This clone has just one count. This chain joins TRBV5-1 and TRBJ2-3; D uncertain. There are 15 residues in the CDR3. V was cut by 0 bases and J by 0 bases, with 8 bases left in between. Germline V gene data show CDR1 as SGHRS and CDR2 as YFSETQ. The DNA for the CDR3 is TGCGCCAGCAGCTTGGTGTCGACTAGCACAGATACGCAGTATTTT. It yields the protein CASSLVSTSTDTQYF. The complete variable domain, with remaining parts taken from reference TRBV5-1 and TRBJ2-3, reads KAGVTQTPRYLIKTRGQQVTLSCSPISGHRSVSWYQQTPGQGLQFLFEYFSETQRNKGNFPGRFSGRQFSNSRSEMNVSTLELGDSALYLCASSLVSTSTDTQYFGPGTRLTVL.

This sequence joins TRBV5-1 and TRBJ2-7; D unclear. CDR1 and CDR2 (germline): SGHRS, YFSETQ. Trimming took 2 bases from V and 6 from J, leaving 12 bases between them. This CDR3 has 13 residues. CDR3: CASSFRQLGEQYF. The CDR3 coding sequence is TGCGCCAGCAGCTTCCGGCAATTGGGCGAGCAGTACTTC.

The rearrangement links TRBV19 to TRBJ1-5; 9 bases line up with TRBD1. This CDR3 contains 14 residues. Germline values: CDR1 LNHDA, CDR2 SQIVND (reference sequence). V lost 5 bases and J lost 6; bases outside the gene matches: 5. This chain's CDR3 is CASSEQGAGQPQHF. CDR3 nucleotides: TGTGCCAGTAGTGAACAGGGGGCCGGTCAGCCCCAGCATTTT.

The V gene is TRBV6-6, the J gene TRBJ2-2, with a weak D call TRBD2 (6 bases). The CDR3 has 14 amino acids. Deletions cut 8 bases from V and 3 bases from J, with 13 bases between. CDR1 and CDR2 (germline): MNHNY, SVGAGI (reference sequence). The CDR3 sequence is CASREPWDTGELFF. The CDR3 DNA sequence: TGTGCCAGCCGGGAGCCGTGGGACACCGGGGAGCTGTTTTTT.

The rearrangement uses TRBV19 and TRBJ2-2; D is possibly TRBD2 (6 bases). The V and J ends lost 6 bases and 0 bases respectively, with 20 bases between them. CDR3 length: 18 amino acids. Germline V lookup: CDR1 LNHDA, CDR2 SQIVND (reference sequence). The CDR3 region is CASSRLQRASSNTGELFF. The CDR3 bases are TGTGCCAGTAGCCGGCTCCAGCGGGCCTCCTCGAACACCGGGGAGCTGTTTTTT.

The J gene is TRBJ1-2, the V gene TRBV14; D is unresolved. CDR1 and CDR2 (germline): SGHDN, FVKESK. The V and J ends lost 3 bases and 2 bases respectively, with 7 bases between them. This CDR3 contains 13 residues. The CDR3 is CASSQGRNYGYTF. CDR3 nucleotide sequence: TGTGCCAGCAGCCAGGGCAGGAACTATGGCTACACCTTC.

As for this clone: One end of the junction is discordant with germline, which a read error may explain. Other DNA sequences in the same sample also yield this CDR3. V is TRBV29-1 and J is TRBJ2-5, with D perhaps assigned TRBD1 or TRBD2 (5 bases each). Germline lookup yields CDR1 SQVTM and CDR2 ANQGSEA. The CDR3 is made up of 13 amino acids. The CDR3 loop is CSVATVRQETQYF. CDR3 DNA sequence: TGTAGCGTCGCGACAGTCCGCCAAGAGACCCAGTACTTC. Based on the CDR3 plus reference TRBV29-1 and TRBJ2-5, the full variable domain is SAVISQKPSRDICQRGTSLTIQCQVDSQVTMMFWYRQQPGQSLTLIATANQGSEATYESGFVIDKFPISRPNLTFSTLTVSNMSPEDSSIYLCSVATVRQETQYFGPGTRLLVL.

The V gene is TRBV4-3, the J gene TRBJ2-1; TRBD2 matches 8 bases. V was pared by 1 base and J by 3 bases, with 11 bases of the junction left unmatched. Germline loops: CDR1 LGHNA, CDR2 YSLEER. There are 18 residues in the CDR3. CDR3 amino acids: CASSQVLRGEGRYNEQFF. In nucleotides, the CDR3 is TGCGCCAGCAGCCAAGTCTTGCGGGGGGAGGGCCGCTACAATGAGCAGTTCTTC.

The rearrangement links TRBV4-3 to TRBJ1-2, with D tentatively TRBD1 (5 bases). The V end was cut by 0 bases, the J end by 2 bases, with 10 bases between. CDR1 is LGHNA, CDR2 YSLEER, per germline. CDR3 length equals 15 residues. Here the CDR3 reads CASSQEAGPNYGYTF. The CDR3, as DNA: TGCGCCAGCAGCCAAGAAGCGGGACCAAACTATGGCTACACCTTC.

The genes are TRBV28 and TRBJ2-3, with TRBD2 matching over 10 bases. The V gene end was trimmed by 2 bases and the J gene end by 4 bases; junction bases not matched to a gene: 6. There are 16 residues in the CDR3. Looked up from germline, CDR1 is MDHEN and CDR2 is SYDVKM. This chain's CDR3 is CASSLDGTSVADTQYF. The CDR3 nucleotides read TGTGCCAGCAGTTTAGATGGGACTAGCGTTGCAGATACGCAGTATTTT.

In this sample, this clone turned up many times. The chain is built from TRBV19 and TRBJ2-5; the D is unclear. The CDR3 length is 14 residues. Germline V gene lookup returns CDR1 LNHDA and CDR2 SQIVND (reference sequence). The ends were cut back, 4 bases at V and 4 bases at J, with 13 bases in the middle. For the CDR3, the DNA is TGTGCCAGTAGTAAGTCAGGCATTGGAGAGACCCAGTACTTC. Its translation: CASSKSGIGETQYF.

V gene TRBV10-3 combines with J gene TRBJ2-1; D call uncertain. This CDR3 comprises 12 residues. V lost 4 bases, J lost 8 bases, and 9 bases lay in between. Per germline, CDR1 ENHRY and CDR2 SYGVKD. CDR3 bases: TGTGCCATCAGTGTTGGGTTGCATGAGCAGTTCTTC. Translation gives CAISVGLHEQFF.

This clone has ten or more counts. This chain links TRBV7-9 with TRBJ2-7; TRBD2 matches at 7 bases. The CDR3 runs 14 residues. The germline V gene encodes CDR1 SEHNR and CDR2 FQNEAQ (reference sequence). Trimming removed 3 bases from V and 6 bases from J; junction bases left unmatched: 8. CDR3 nucleotides: TGTGCCAGCAGCTTGGGAGGGCCGTTTATCGAGCAGTACTTC. Translation gives CASSLGGPFIEQYF. Based on the CDR3 plus reference TRBV7-9 and TRBJ2-7, the full variable domain is DTGVSQNPRHKITKRGQNVTFRCDPISEHNRLYWYRQTLGQGPEFLTYFQNEAQLEKSRLLSDRFSAERPKGSFSTLEIQRTEQGDSAMYLCASSLGGPFIEQYFGPGTRLTVT.

The chain employs TRBV5-1 and TRBJ2-3; TRBD1 is a possible D gene (6 bases). V lost 0 bases, J lost 2 bases, and 7 bases lay in between. This CDR3 has 14 residues. The V gene's germline CDR1 is SGHRS and CDR2 YFSETQ. For the CDR3, the DNA is TGCGCCAGCAGCTTGGGACAGGACACAGATACGCAGTATTTT. This sequence encodes CASSLGQDTDTQYF.

The V and J genes are TRBV19 and TRBJ1-2, with D possibly being TRBD1 (5 bases). This CDR3 comprises 15 residues. V lost 6 bases and J 2 bases, leaving 16 bases between the germline ends. The V gene's germline CDR1 is LNHDA and CDR2 SQIVND (reference sequence). The CDR3 loop is CASSPGRGKNYGYTF. The CDR3 DNA reads TGTGCCAGTAGCCCAGGGAGGGGCAAAAACTATGGCTACACCTTC. Full variable domain (remainder filled in from reference TRBV19 and TRBJ1-2): DGGITQSPKYLFRKEGQNVTLSCEQNLNHDAMYWYRQDPGQGLRLIYYSQIVNDFQKGDIAEGYSVSREKKESFPLTVTSAQKNPTAFYLCASSPGRGKNYGYTFGSGTRLTVV.